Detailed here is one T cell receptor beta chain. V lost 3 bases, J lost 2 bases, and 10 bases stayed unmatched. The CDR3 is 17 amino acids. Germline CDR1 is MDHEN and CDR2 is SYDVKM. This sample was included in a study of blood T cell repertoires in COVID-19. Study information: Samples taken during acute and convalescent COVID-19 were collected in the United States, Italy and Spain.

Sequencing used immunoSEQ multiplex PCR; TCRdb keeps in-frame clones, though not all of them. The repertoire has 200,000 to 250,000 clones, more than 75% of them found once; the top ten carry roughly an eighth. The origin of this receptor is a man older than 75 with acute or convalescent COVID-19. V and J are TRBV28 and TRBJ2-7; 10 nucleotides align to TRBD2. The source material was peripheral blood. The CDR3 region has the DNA TGTGCCAGCAGTTTTGGCCTAGCGGGAGCTAAAGCCTACGAGCAGTACTTC. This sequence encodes CASSFGLAGAKAYEQYF.